These 13 T cell receptor beta chains were all obtained from the same sample, sequenced in a study of shared clonotypes between healthy human individuals. TCRdb's copy holds only in-frame clones and misses some; the assay was immunoSEQ multiplex PCR. This table has about 510,000 clones, less than 85% appearing once. The sequenced material came from PBMCs. The receptors stem from a woman in her thirties or forties in good health. Some clones in this sample may be carry-over from other donors' samples.

The chain is built from TRBV4-2 and TRBJ1-4, with D possibly TRBD1 on 5 matching bases. With 0 bases removed from V and 8 bases from J, the gap between germline ends came to 16 bases. The CDR3 totals 16 residues. Germline V CDR1 and CDR2: LGHNA, YNFKEQ. CDR3 protein: CASSQEGTRMGEKLFF. CDR3 nucleotides: TGTGCCAGCAGCCAAGAGGGGACGCGGATGGGGGAAAAACTGTTTTTT.

J is TRBJ1-5 and V is TRBV28, with TRBD1 identical over 8 bases. CDR3 size: 15 residues. After removal of 3 bases from V and 5 bases from J, the junction contained 6 bases not matched to a gene. Germline V gene sequence: CDR1 MDHEN, CDR2 SYDVKM. CDR3 loop: CASSFGQGWYQPQHF. CDR3 sequence (DNA): TGTGCCAGCAGTTTTGGACAGGGTTGGTATCAGCCCCAGCATTTT.

This clone has more than one count but fewer than ten. This chain uses TRBV29-1 with TRBJ1-1; no clear D. Per germline, CDR1 SQVTM and CDR2 ANQGSEA. Trimming stripped 3 bases from V and 6 bases from J, with 11 bases between. The CDR3 length is 12 residues. CDR3 sequence (DNA): TGCAGCGTTGAGGGCCTTAACCCTGAAGCTTTCTTT. Its protein product is CSVEGLNPEAFF.

In its sample, this clone was seen a few times. The chain joins TRBV5-1 to TRBJ2-7, with a tentative D call TRBD2 (5 bases). CDR1 is SGHRS and CDR2 is YFSETQ in the germline V gene. The CDR3 extends over 14 amino acids. Deletions cut 3 bases from V and 2 bases from J, with 12 bases between. For the CDR3, the DNA is TGCGCCAGCAGCTCGGTCGGGAAAACCTACGAGCAGTACTTC. It yields the protein CASSSVGKTYEQYF.

The rearrangement uses TRBV9 and TRBJ2-1, with D possibly being TRBD2 (6 bases). V lost 4 bases to trimming and J lost 5 bases, with 16 bases between them. This CDR3 has 15 residues. Germline lookup yields CDR1 SGDLS and CDR2 YYNGEE. The CDR3 reads CASSPRRRRDNEQFF. DNA for the CDR3: TGTGCCAGCAGCCCAAGGCGGCGGAGGGACAATGAGCAGTTCTTC.

The chain couples TRBV5-1 to TRBJ2-1; TRBD2 matches 11 bases. Germline V gene lookup returns CDR1 SGHRS and CDR2 YFSETQ. V shed 4 bases, J shed 5 bases, and the junction held 8 bases outside the gene matches. The CDR3 sequence is 16 residues long. The CDR3 spells CASSLLGTSGNNEQFF. The CDR3 nucleotides are TGCGCCAGCAGCCTGCTCGGGACTAGCGGAAACAATGAGCAGTTCTTC.

This clone was detected a few times. This chain connects TRBV18 to TRBJ1-2; the D gene is possibly TRBD1 (6 bases). Germline V CDR1 and CDR2: KGHSH, LQKENI. The CDR3 sequence is 15 residues long. V shed 0 bases and J shed 4 bases, with 12 bases lying between them. The CDR3 is CASSPPSTGGYGYTF. The DNA of the CDR3 is TGTGCCAGCTCACCACCGTCGACAGGCGGCTATGGCTACACCTTC.

The chain links TRBV28 to TRBJ2-7; TRBD2 agrees at 12 bases. The germline V gene encodes CDR1 MDHEN and CDR2 SYDVKM. After removal of 4 bases from V and 6 bases from J, the junction contained 1 base not matched to a gene. The CDR3 totals 13 residues. CDR3 nucleotides: TGTGCCAGCAGTTCTAGCGGGAGGGGCGAGCAGTACTTC. Its translation is CASSSSGRGEQYF. Together with reference TRBV28 and TRBJ2-7, the CDR3 gives the full variable domain: DVKVTQSSRYLVKRTGEKVFLECVQDMDHENMFWYRQDPGLGLRLIYFSYDVKMKEKGDIPEGYSVSREKKERFSLILESASTNQTSMYLCASSSSGRGEQYFGPGTRLTVT.

Remarks on this clone: Other nucleotide sequences in the sample specify the same CDR3. The gene calls are TRBV2 and TRBJ1-5; D is perhaps TRBD1 (6 bases). Germline V gene sequence: CDR1 SNHLY, CDR2 FYNNEI. The ends were cut back, 6 bases at V and 1 base at J, with 10 bases in the middle. The CDR3 spans 14 residues. The CDR3 sequence: CASSPQGSNQPQHF. CDR3 coding DNA: TGTGCCAGCAGCCCACAGGGAAGCAATCAGCCCCAGCATTTT.

The rearrangement joins TRBV19 to TRBJ2-1; D remains ambiguous. Germline V gene lookup returns CDR1 LNHDA and CDR2 SQIVND (reference sequence). V was pared by 9 bases and J by 0 bases, with 12 bases between. This CDR3 is 14 amino acids long. The CDR3 bases are TGTGCCAGCTCTCGTAAACCCTCCTACAATGAGCAGTTCTTC. Protein: CASSRKPSYNEQFF.

On this clone itself: One end of the junction is discordant with germline, which a read error may explain. The chain is built from TRBV9 and TRBJ2-3; D perhaps matches TRBD2 (6 bases). From germline, CDR1 is SGDLS and CDR2 YYNGEE. The CDR3 sequence is 15 residues long. CDR3 DNA: TGTGCCAGCAGCGCCGGGACTGGGCCCACATATACGCAGTATTTT. Translated: CASSAGTGPTYTQYF.

This rearrangement joins TRBV27 to TRBJ2-7, with 10 bases matching TRBD2. The CDR3 extends over 15 amino acids. V was pared by 4 bases and J by 5 bases, with 8 bases of the junction left unmatched. Germline V CDR1 and CDR2: MNHEY, SMNVEV (reference sequence). As DNA, the CDR3 is TGTGCCAGCAGTTCCTTTACTAGCGGGACCCACGAGCAGTACTTC. Its translation: CASSSFTSGTHEQYF.

The chain employs TRBV11-2 and TRBJ1-2; unclear D gene. This CDR3 contains 13 residues. Germline loops: CDR1 SGHAT, CDR2 FQNNGV. V lost 0 bases, J lost 7 bases, and 9 bases lay in between. The DNA for the CDR3 is TGTGCCAGCAGCTTAGATGATGCGGGTGGCTACACCTTC. Translated, it gives CASSLDDAGGYTF.